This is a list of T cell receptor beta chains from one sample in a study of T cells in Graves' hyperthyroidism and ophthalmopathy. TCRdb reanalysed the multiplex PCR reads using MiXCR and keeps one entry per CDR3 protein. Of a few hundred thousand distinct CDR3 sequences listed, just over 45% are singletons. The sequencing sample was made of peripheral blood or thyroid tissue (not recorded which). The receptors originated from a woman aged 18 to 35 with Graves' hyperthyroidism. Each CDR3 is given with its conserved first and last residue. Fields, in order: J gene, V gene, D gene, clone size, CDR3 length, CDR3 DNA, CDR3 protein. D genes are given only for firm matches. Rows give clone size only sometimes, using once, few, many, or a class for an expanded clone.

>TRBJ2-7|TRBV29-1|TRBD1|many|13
TGCAGCGCCAGGAGGACAGGGGACTACGAGCAGTACTTC
CSARRTGDYEQYF
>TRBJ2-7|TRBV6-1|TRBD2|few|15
TGTGCCAGCAGGATGGAGCGGGGGGCTGGCTACGAGCAGTACTTC
CASRMERGAGYEQYF
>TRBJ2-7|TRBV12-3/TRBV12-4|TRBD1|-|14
TGTGCCAGCAGTCGACAGGGGTGGTCGTGGGAGCAGTACTTC
CASSRQGWSWEQYF
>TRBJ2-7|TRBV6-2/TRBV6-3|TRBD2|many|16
TGTGCCAGCAGTTACGTTAGTAGCGGGAGTATCTACGAGCAGTACTTC
CASSYVSSGSIYEQYF
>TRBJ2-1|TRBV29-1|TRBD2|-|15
TGCAGCGTTGGCCCCGGGGGGGGCTCCTACAATGAGCAGTTCTTC
CSVGPGGGSYNEQFF
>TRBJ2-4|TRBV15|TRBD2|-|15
TGTGCCACCGGGAAGCGGGAGTGGGTCAAAAACATTCAGTACTTC
CATGKREWVKNIQYF
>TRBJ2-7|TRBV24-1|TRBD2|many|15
TGTGCCACCAGTGATCCCGGACTAGCTATGAACGAGCAGTACTTC
CATSDPGLAMNEQYF
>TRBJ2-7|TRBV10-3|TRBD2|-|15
TGTGCCAGCAGTAGAGGGGGGACTAGCTCCTACGAGCAGTACTTC
CASSRGGTSSYEQYF
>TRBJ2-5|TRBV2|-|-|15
TGTGCCAGCAGTGAAGCACAGGTTAGCAATCAGCCCCAGTACTTC
CASSEAQVSNQPQYF
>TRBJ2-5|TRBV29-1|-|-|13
TGCAGCGTTTGCCCCGGGAGTAGGGAGACCCAGTACTTC
CSVCPGSRETQYF
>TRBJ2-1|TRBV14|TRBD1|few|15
TGTGCCAGCAGCCTTATCGGGACAGGGGTGAATGAGCAGTTCTTC
CASSLIGTGVNEQFF
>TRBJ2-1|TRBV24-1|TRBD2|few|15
TGTGCCACCAGTGATTTGACTAGCGGGTACAATGAGCAGTTCTTC
CATSDLTSGYNEQFF
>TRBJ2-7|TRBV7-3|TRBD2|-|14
TGTGCCAGCAGCTTAAGGGCTAGCGGACGCGAGCAGTACTTC
CASSLRASGREQYF
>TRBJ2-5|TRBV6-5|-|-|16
TGTGCCAGCAGTCCACTCCGAGACAGTTCCCAAGAGACCCAGTACTTC
CASSPLRDSSQETQYF
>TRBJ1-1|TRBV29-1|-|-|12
TGCAGCTTAGGTGCAGGGAACACTGAAGCTTTCTTT
CSLGAGNTEAFF
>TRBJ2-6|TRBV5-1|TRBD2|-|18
TGCGCCAGCAGCCCCTGGCTAGCGGGAGAAGATGGGGCCAACGTCCTGACTTTC
CASSPWLAGEDGANVLTF
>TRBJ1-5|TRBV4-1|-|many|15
TGCGCCAGCAGCCAAGCCCCTACAGGGAATCAGCCCCAGCATTTT
CASSQAPTGNQPQHF
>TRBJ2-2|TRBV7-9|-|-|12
TGTGCCAGCAGGGACCACACCTTGGAGCTGTTTTTT
CASRDHTLELFF
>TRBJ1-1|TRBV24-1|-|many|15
TGTGCCACCAGTGTCGGAGGTGATTCTAACACTGAAGCTTTCTTT
CATSVGGDSNTEAFF
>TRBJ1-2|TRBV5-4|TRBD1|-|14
TGTGCCAGCAGCGAGGGACAGGGGGCAAACGGCTACACCTTC
CASSEGQGANGYTF
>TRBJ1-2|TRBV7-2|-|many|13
TGTGCCAGCAGCCTCCTCAAGGGGGATGGCTACACCTTC
CASSLLKGDGYTF
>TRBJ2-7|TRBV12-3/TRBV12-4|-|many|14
TGTGCCAGCAGCCCCATCTGGCCGGAGTACGAGCAGTACTTC
CASSPIWPEYEQYF
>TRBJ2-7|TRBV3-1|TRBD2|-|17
TGTGCCAGCAGCCCCCGGACTAGCGGGAGCATTGTCCACGAGCAGTACTTC
CASSPRTSGSIVHEQYF
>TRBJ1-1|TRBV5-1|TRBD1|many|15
TGCGCCAGCAGCTCGGACAGGGGCCAGAACACTGAAGCTTTCTTT
CASSSDRGQNTEAFF
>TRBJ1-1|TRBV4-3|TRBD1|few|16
TGCGCCAGCAGCCAAAGTGGGACAGATTTGAACACTGAAGCTTTCTTT
CASSQSGTDLNTEAFF
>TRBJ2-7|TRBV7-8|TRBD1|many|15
TGTGCCAGCAGCTTAGTGGGGACAGCCTCCTACGAGCAGTACTTC
CASSLVGTASYEQYF
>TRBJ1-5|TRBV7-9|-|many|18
TGTGCCAGCAGCTCCTCTGGGGGCGCGGGTCAAAGCAATCAGCCCCAGCATTTT
CASSSSGGAGQSNQPQHF
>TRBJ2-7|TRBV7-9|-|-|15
TGTGCCAGCAGCCCAGCAATGGGGGCGTCCTACGAGCAGTACTTC
CASSPAMGASYEQYF
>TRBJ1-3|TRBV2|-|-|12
TGTGCCAGCAGGGAGGCTGGAAACACCATATATTTT
CASREAGNTIYF
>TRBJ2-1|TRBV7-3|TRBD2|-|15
TGTGCCAGCAGCCTTTCCCCGGGAGGGCCTAATGAGCAGTTCTTC
CASSLSPGGPNEQFF
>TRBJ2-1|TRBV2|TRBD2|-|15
TGTGCCAGCAGCTACCCGACTAGCGGGAGCGATGAGCAGTTCTTC
CASSYPTSGSDEQFF
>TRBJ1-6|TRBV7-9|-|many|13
TGTGCCAGCAGCTTACAGGGGAATTCACCCCTCCACTTT
CASSLQGNSPLHF
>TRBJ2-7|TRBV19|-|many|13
TGTGCCAGTAGTTTGCCAGGACTCTACGAGCAGTACTTC
CASSLPGLYEQYF
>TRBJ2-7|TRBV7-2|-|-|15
TGTGCCAGCAGCATAGGGCTAGCCAGCACCTACGAGCAGTACTTC
CASSIGLASTYEQYF
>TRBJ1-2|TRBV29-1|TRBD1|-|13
TGCAGCGGCGGACAGGGGACTAACTATGGCTACACCTTC
CSGGQGTNYGYTF
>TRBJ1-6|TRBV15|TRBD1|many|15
TGTGCCACCAGCACCCGACAGGGTGGGAATTCACCCCTCCACTTT
CATSTRQGGNSPLHF